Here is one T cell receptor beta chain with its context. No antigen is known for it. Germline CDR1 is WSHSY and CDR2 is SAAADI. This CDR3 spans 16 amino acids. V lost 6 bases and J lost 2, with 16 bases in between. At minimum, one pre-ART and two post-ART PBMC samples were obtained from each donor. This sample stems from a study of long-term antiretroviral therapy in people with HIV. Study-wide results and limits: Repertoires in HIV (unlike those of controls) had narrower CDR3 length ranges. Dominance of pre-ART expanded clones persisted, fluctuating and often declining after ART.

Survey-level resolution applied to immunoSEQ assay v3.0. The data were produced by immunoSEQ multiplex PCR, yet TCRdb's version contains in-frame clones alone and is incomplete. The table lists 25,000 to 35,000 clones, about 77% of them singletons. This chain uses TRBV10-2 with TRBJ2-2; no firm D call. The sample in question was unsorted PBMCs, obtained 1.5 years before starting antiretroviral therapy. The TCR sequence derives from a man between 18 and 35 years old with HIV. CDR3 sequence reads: CASRELPRSNTGELFF. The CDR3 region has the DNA TGCGCCAGCAGGGAGCTTCCCCGATCCAACACCGGGGAGCTGTTTTTT.